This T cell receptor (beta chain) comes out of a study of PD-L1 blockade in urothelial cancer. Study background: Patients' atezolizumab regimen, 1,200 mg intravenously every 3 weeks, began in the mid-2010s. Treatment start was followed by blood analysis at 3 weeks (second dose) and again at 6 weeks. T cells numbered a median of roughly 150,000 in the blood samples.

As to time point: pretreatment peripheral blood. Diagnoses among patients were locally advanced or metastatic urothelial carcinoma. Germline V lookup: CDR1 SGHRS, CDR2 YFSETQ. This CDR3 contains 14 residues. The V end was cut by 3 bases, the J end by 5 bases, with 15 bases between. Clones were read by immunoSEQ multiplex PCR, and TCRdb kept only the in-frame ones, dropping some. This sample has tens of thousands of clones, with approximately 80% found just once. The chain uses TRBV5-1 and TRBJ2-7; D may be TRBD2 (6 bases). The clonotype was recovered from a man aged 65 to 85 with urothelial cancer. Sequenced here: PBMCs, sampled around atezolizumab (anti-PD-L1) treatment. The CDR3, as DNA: TGCGCCAGCAGCTACACTCCTAGCGTCAACGAGCAGTACTTC. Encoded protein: CASSYTPSVNEQYF.